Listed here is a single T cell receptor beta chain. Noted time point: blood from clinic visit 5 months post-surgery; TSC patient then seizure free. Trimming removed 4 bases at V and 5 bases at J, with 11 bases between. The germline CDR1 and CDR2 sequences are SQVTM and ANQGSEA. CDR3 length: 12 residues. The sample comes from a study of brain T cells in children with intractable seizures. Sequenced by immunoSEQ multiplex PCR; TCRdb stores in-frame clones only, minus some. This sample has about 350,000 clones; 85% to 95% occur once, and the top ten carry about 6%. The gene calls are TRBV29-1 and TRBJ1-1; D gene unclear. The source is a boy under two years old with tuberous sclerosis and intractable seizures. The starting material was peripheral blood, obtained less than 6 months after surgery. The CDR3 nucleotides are TGCAGCGTTGGCTTTCGCGGTACTGAAGCTTTCTTT. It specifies CSVGFRGTEAFF.